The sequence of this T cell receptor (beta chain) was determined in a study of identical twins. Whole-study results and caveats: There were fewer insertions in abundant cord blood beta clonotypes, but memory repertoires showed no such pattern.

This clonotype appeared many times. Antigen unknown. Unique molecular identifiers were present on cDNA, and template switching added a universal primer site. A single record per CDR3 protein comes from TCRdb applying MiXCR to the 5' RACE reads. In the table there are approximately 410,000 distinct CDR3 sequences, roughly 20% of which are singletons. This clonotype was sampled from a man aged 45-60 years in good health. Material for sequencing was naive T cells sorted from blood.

This CDR3 is CSAKTGGYEQYF. In DNA, the CDR3 is TGCAGTGCTAAGACAGGGGGGTACGAGCAGTACTTC. The chain has TRBV20-1 and TRBJ2-7; 9 bases fit TRBD1. J was trimmed by 4 bases and V by 4 bases; bases with no gene match: 2. The CDR3 has 12 amino acids. Germline CDR1 and CDR2: DFQATT and SNEGSKA (reference sequence).